The rows below give T cell receptor beta chains drawn from one sample of a study of regulatory T cells in long-lasting Graves disease. TCRdb reanalysed the multiplex PCR reads using MiXCR and keeps one entry per CDR3 protein. Of roughly 320,000 distinct CDR3 sequences in the sample, 15% to 20% are singletons; the top ten hold 30%. This sample was also put to use in a study of T cells in Graves' hyperthyroidism and ophthalmopathy.

Sequences were derived from peripheral blood mononuclear cells (PBMCs), sampled at new diagnosis, from a patient treated with antithyroid drugs. The receptors shown here come from a man aged 35 to 55 with Graves disease. The CDR3 runs from the conserved cysteine through the conserved F or W. A D gene is named only where the DNA matches it firmly. Clone size is stated in some rows and not others, as once, few, many or a class when expanded.

J: TRBJ2-1
D: TRBD1
size: many
V: TRBV3-1
CDR3: CASRGVGTGQFF
DNA: TGTGCCAGCAGGGGAGTAGGGACAGGGCAGTTCTTC

J: TRBJ1-1
D: .
size: many
V: TRBV18
CDR3: CASSPGVGGMNTEAFF
DNA: TGTGCCAGCTCACCGGGGGTAGGCGGGATGAACACTGAAGCTTTCTTT

J: TRBJ2-7
D: TRBD1
size: .
V: TRBV15
CDR3: CATSISAGGNEQYF
DNA: TGTGCCACCAGCATTTCAGCAGGGGGAAACGAGCAGTACTTC

J: TRBJ2-5
D: .
size: many
V: TRBV12-3/TRBV12-4
CDR3: CASSFLARLDQYF
DNA: TGTGCCAGCAGTTTCCTAGCTAGACTAGACCAGTACTTC

J: TRBJ1-1
D: .
size: many
V: TRBV5-1
CDR3: CASSLGLRNTEAFF
DNA: TGCGCCAGCAGCTTGGGACTTAGGAACACTGAAGCTTTCTTT

J: TRBJ2-1
D: .
size: few
V: TRBV20-1
CDR3: CSAGHRNEQFF
DNA: TGCAGTGCTGGCCACAGAAATGAGCAGTTCTTC

J: TRBJ2-3
D: TRBD1
size: many
V: TRBV24-1
CDR3: CATSSPGQGTDTQYF
DNA: TGTGCCACCAGTTCTCCGGGACAGGGCACAGATACGCAGTATTTT

J: TRBJ1-1
D: .
size: many
V: TRBV6-1
CDR3: CASSPLSGGTEAFF
DNA: TGTGCCAGCAGTCCCCTGTCGGGCGGCACTGAAGCTTTCTTT

J: TRBJ1-1
D: .
size: .
V: TRBV6-1
CDR3: CASSQVSAGLNTEAFF
DNA: TGCGCCAGCAGCCAAGTAAGCGCAGGGTTGAACACTGAAGCTTTCTTT

J: TRBJ1-2
D: .
size: .
V: TRBV20-1
CDR3: CSARRNYGYTF
DNA: TGCAGTGCTCGTCGGAACTATGGCTACACCTTC

J: TRBJ2-7
D: TRBD2
size: many
V: TRBV27
CDR3: CASSRLAAQGSYEQYF
DNA: TGTGCCAGCAGTAGACTAGCGGCCCAGGGTTCCTACGAGCAGTACTTC

J: TRBJ2-3
D: .
size: .
V: TRBV7-3
CDR3: CASSLYASTDTQYF
DNA: TGTGCCAGCAGCTTATACGCGAGCACAGATACGCAGTATTTT

J: TRBJ1-6
D: TRBD1
size: .
V: TRBV6-5
CDR3: CASSYSGTGNSPLHF
DNA: TGTGCCAGCAGTTACTCCGGGACAGGGAACTCACCCCTCCACTTT

J: TRBJ2-2
D: .
size: few
V: TRBV4-1
CDR3: CASSQDRSGELFF
DNA: TGCGCCAGCAGCCAAGATCGAAGCGGGGAGCTGTTTTTT

J: TRBJ2-3
D: .
size: many
V: TRBV20-1
CDR3: CSANHFGGSTDTQYF
DNA: TGCAGTGCGAACCATTTTGGCGGGAGCACAGATACGCAGTATTTT

J: TRBJ1-3
D: .
size: .
V: TRBV30
CDR3: CAWSVSGLRNTIYF
DNA: TGTGCCTGGAGTGTTTCTGGTCTTAGAAACACCATATATTTT

J: TRBJ1-6
D: .
size: .
V: TRBV14
CDR3: CASSRRPDSPLHF
DNA: TGTGCCAGCAGCAGACGGCCTGATTCACCCCTCCACTTT

J: TRBJ2-1
D: .
size: few
V: TRBV29-1
CDR3: CSVEEVWDIFNEQFF
DNA: TGCAGCGTTGAAGAAGTTTGGGACATCTTCAATGAGCAGTTCTTC

J: TRBJ2-7
D: .
size: many
V: TRBV3-1
CDR3: CASSQDLTSSEQYF
DNA: TGTGCCAGCAGCCAGGACCTAACCTCGTCCGAGCAGTACTTC

J: TRBJ2-1
D: .
size: few
V: TRBV5-1
CDR3: CASSPAAGLYNEQFF
DNA: TGCGCCAGCAGCCCGGCGGCGGGGCTATACAATGAGCAGTTCTTC

J: TRBJ1-5
D: .
size: .
V: TRBV6-2/TRBV6-3
CDR3: CASLNANQPQHF
DNA: TGTGCCAGCCTCAATGCCAATCAGCCCCAGCATTTT

J: TRBJ2-3
D: .
size: few
V: TRBV10-3
CDR3: CAIRADGHSTDTQYF
DNA: TGTGCCATCAGGGCGGACGGCCATAGCACAGATACGCAGTATTTT

J: TRBJ2-1
D: .
size: .
V: TRBV5-1
CDR3: CASSLQDEQFF
DNA: TGCGCCAGCAGCTTGCAGGATGAGCAGTTCTTC

J: TRBJ2-5
D: .
size: many
V: TRBV7-2
CDR3: CASRKGTQETQYF
DNA: TGTGCCAGCAGGAAGGGGACTCAAGAGACCCAGTACTTC

J: TRBJ2-3
D: TRBD2
size: once
V: TRBV6-1
CDR3: CASSEVAGGHTDTQYF
DNA: TGTGCCAGCAGTGAAGTCGCGGGGGGCCACACAGATACGCAGTATTTT

J: TRBJ2-5
D: .
size: many
V: TRBV28
CDR3: CASNNLAGMETQYF
DNA: TGTGCCAGCAACAACCTGGCAGGGATGGAGACCCAGTACTTC

J: TRBJ1-6
D: TRBD1
size: .
V: TRBV9
CDR3: CASSPGGGASYNSPLHF
DNA: TGTGCCAGCAGCCCGGGAGGGGGCGCGTCCTATAATTCACCCCTCCACTTT

J: TRBJ2-6
D: TRBD1
size: many
V: TRBV11-3
CDR3: CASSIRTGGGGANVLTF
DNA: TGTGCCAGCAGTATTCGGACAGGGGGCGGTGGGGCCAACGTCCTGACTTTC

J: TRBJ2-3
D: .
size: many
V: TRBV5-1
CDR3: CASSSGAPDTQYF
DNA: TGCGCCAGCAGCTCCGGAGCACCAGATACGCAGTATTTT

J: TRBJ2-3
D: .
size: few
V: TRBV14
CDR3: CASSAGSAWARRQYF
DNA: TGTGCCAGCAGCGCCGGGAGCGCCTGGGCTCGGAGGCAGTATTTT

J: TRBJ2-5
D: .
size: few
V: TRBV7-8
CDR3: CAQGWETQYF
DNA: TGTGCCCAGGGTTGGGAGACCCAGTACTTC

J: TRBJ1-6
D: TRBD1
size: many
V: TRBV28
CDR3: CASSLIRGTGGSSYNSPLHF
DNA: TGTGCCAGCAGTTTAATCCGGGGGACAGGGGGTAGTTCCTATAATTCACCCCTCCACTTT

J: TRBJ2-2
D: .
size: many
V: TRBV19
CDR3: CASRKGHRNTGELFF
DNA: TGTGCCAGTAGAAAGGGACACCGGAACACCGGGGAGCTGTTTTTT

J: TRBJ1-2
D: .
size: .
V: TRBV24-1
CDR3: CATSDLDSYGYTF
DNA: TGTGCCACCAGTGATTTAGACAGTTATGGCTACACCTTC

J: TRBJ1-1
D: .
size: few
V: TRBV7-9
CDR3: CASSYTANTEAFF
DNA: TGTGCCAGCAGCTACACAGCCAACACTGAAGCTTTCTTT

J: TRBJ2-7
D: .
size: many
V: TRBV7-2
CDR3: CASSPPVAPNEQYF
DNA: TGTGCCAGCAGCCCCCCAGTAGCGCCCAACGAGCAGTACTTC

J: TRBJ1-5
D: TRBD1
size: many
V: TRBV11-2
CDR3: CASSLGDRAGEPQHF
DNA: TGTGCCAGCAGCTTAGGGGACAGGGCAGGGGAGCCCCAGCATTTT

J: TRBJ1-1
D: .
size: many
V: TRBV27
CDR3: CASSYYGGEEEAFF
DNA: TGTGCCAGCAGTTACTACGGGGGAGAGGAAGAAGCTTTCTTT

J: TRBJ2-1
D: TRBD2
size: few
V: TRBV20-1
CDR3: CSARWSGREYNEQFF
DNA: TGCAGTGCTAGGTGGTCGGGGAGGGAATACAATGAGCAGTTCTTC

J: TRBJ2-7
D: .
size: many
V: TRBV28
CDR3: CASSGWGGRGYEQYF
DNA: TGTGCCAGCAGTGGGTGGGGGGGGCGCGGATACGAGCAGTACTTC

J: TRBJ2-1
D: TRBD2
size: many
V: TRBV7-2
CDR3: CASSPLPIRLAGDNEQFF
DNA: TGTGCCAGCAGCCCCCTTCCAATACGACTAGCGGGGGACAATGAGCAGTTCTTC

J: TRBJ2-1
D: .
size: many
V: TRBV5-6
CDR3: CASSLEGVQFF
DNA: TGTGCCAGCAGCTTGGAGGGTGTGCAGTTCTTC